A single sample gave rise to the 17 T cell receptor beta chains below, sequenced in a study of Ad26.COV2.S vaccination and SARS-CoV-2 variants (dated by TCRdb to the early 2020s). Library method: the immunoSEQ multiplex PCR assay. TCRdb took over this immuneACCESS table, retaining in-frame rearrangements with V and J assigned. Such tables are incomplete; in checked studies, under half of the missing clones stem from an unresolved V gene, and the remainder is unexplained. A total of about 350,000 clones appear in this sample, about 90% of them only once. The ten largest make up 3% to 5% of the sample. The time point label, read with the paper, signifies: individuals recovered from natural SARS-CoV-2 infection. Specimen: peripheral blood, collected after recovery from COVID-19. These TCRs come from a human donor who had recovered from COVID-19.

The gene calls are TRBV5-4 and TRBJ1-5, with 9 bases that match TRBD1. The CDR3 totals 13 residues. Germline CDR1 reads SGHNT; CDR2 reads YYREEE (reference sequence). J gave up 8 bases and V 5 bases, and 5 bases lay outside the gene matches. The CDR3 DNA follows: TGTGCCAGCAGGGACCGACAGGGGGAGCCCCAGCATTTT. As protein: CASRDRQGEPQHF.

The chain's CDR3 is CASSPRGIEGQPQHF. The CDR3 nucleotides are TGTGCCAGCAGTCCCAGGGGGATTGAGGGTCAGCCCCAGCATTTT. The chain uses TRBV27 and TRBJ1-5, with 7 bases fitting TRBD1. This CDR3 contains 15 residues. Germline loops: CDR1 MNHEY, CDR2 SMNVEV (reference sequence). Losses at the gene ends were 5 bases for V and 6 bases for J; bases not matched to a gene: 10.

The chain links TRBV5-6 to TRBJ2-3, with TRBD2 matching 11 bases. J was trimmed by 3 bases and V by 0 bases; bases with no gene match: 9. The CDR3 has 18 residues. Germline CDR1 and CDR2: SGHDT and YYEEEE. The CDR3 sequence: CASSLEGLAGGPTDTQYF. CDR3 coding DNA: TGTGCCAGCAGCTTGGAAGGGCTAGCGGGGGGTCCAACAGATACGCAGTATTTT.

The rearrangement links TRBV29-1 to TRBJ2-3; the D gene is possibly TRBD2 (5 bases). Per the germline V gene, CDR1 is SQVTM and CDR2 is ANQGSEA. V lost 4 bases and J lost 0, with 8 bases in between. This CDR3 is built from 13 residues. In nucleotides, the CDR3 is TGCAGCGTTGGCGGGCTGAGCACAGATACGCAGTATTTT. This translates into CSVGGLSTDTQYF.

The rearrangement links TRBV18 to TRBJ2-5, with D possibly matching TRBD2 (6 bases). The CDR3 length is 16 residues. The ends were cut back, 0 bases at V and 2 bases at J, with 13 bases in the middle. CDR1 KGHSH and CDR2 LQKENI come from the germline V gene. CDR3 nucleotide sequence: TGTGCCAGCTCACCACCGGAGGGGCAGAGACAAGAGACCCAGTACTTC. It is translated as CASSPPEGQRQETQYF.

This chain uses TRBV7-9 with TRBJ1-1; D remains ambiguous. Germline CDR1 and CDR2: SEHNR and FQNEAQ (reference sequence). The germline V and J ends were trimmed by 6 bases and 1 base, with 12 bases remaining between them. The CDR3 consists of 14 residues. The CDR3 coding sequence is TGTGCCAGCAGTCTTCGGGAAGCGAACACTGAAGCTTTCTTT. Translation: CASSLREANTEAFF.

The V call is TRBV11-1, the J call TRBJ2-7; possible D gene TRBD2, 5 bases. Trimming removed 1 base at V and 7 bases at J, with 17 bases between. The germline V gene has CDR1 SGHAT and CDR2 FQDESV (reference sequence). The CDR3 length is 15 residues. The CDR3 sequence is CASSLVVVDSGEQYF. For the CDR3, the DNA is TGTGCCAGCAGCTTAGTCGTTGTGGACTCGGGAGAGCAGTACTTC.

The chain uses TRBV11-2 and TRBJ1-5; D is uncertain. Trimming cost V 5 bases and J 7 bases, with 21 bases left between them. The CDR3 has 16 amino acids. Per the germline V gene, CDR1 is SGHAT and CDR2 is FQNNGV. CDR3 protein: CASSPRAGGPGQPQHF. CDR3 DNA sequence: TGTGCCAGCAGCCCTAGGGCGGGAGGGCCTGGGCAGCCCCAGCATTTT. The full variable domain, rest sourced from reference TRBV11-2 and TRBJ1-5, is EAGVAQSPRYKIIEKRQSVAFWCNPISGHATLYWYQQILGQGPKLLIQFQNNGVVDDSQLPKDRFSAERLKGVDSTLKIQPAKLEDSAVYLCASSPRAGGPGQPQHFGDGTRLSIL.

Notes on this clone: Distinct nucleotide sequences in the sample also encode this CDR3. CDR3 nucleotides: TGTGCCACCAGTGACCCGGGGACCGGGGAGCTGTTTTTT. Amino acid sequence: CATSDPGTGELFF. V is TRBV24-1 and J is TRBJ2-2; perhaps TRBD2 as D (5 bases). The germline V gene encodes CDR1 KGHDR and CDR2 SFDVKD. This CDR3 comprises 13 residues. Trimming took off 4 bases at V and 5 bases at J, with 7 bases between the two ends.

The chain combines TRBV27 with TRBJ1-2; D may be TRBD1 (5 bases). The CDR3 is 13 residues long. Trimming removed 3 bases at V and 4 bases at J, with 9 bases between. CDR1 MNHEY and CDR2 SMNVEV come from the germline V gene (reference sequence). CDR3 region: CASSLGESYGYTF. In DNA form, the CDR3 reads TGTGCCAGCAGTTTGGGGGAAAGCTATGGCTACACCTTC.

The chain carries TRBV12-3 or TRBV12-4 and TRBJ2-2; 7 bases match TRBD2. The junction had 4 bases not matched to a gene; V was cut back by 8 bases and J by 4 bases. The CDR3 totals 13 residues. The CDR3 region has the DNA TGTGCCAGCCGACAGCGGGGCACCGGGGAGCTGTTTTTT. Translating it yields CASRQRGTGELFF.

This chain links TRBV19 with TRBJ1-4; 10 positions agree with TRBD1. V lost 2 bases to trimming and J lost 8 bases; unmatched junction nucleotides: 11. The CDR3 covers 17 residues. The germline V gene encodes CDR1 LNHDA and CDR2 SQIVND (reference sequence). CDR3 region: CASSIIETGGSEEKLFF. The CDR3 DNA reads TGTGCCAGTAGTATAATTGAGACAGGGGGCTCTGAGGAAAAACTGTTTTTT.

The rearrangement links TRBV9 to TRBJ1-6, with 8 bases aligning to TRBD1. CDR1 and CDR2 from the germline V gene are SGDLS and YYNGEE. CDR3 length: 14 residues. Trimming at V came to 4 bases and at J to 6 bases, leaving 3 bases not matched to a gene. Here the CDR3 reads CASSTQGGNSPLHF. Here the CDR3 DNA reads TGTGCCAGCAGCACACAGGGGGGTAATTCACCCCTCCACTTT.

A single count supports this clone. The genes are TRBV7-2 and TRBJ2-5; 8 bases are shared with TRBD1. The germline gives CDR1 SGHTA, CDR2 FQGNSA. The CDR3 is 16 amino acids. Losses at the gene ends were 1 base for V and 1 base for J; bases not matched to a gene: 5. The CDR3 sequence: CASSLEDRAGQETQYF. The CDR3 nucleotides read TGTGCCAGCAGCTTAGAGGACAGGGCGGGCCAAGAGACCCAGTACTTC.

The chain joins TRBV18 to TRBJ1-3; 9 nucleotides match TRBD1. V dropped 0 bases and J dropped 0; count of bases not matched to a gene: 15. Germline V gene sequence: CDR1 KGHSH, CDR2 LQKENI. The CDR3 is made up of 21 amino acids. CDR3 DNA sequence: TGTGCCAGCTCACCACCGGGCCGACAGGGGGGGATTTGGAGCTCTGGAAACACCATATATTTT. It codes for CASSPPGRQGGIWSSGNTIYF. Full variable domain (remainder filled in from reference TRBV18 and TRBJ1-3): NAGVMQNPRHLVRRRGQEARLRCSPMKGHSHVYWYRQLPEEGLKFMVYLQKENIIDESGMPKERFSAEFPKEGPSILRIQQVVRGDSAAYFCASSPPGRQGGIWSSGNTIYFGEGSWLTVV.

The DNA for the CDR3 is TGTGCCAGCAGTTTCCAGGGCACAGATACGCAGTATTTT. It yields the protein CASSFQGTDTQYF. The V call is TRBV27, the J call TRBJ2-3; no definite D call. The germline V gene encodes CDR1 MNHEY and CDR2 SMNVEV (reference sequence). The CDR3 loop spans 13 amino acids. V gave up 3 bases and J gave up 1 base, with 5 bases separating them.

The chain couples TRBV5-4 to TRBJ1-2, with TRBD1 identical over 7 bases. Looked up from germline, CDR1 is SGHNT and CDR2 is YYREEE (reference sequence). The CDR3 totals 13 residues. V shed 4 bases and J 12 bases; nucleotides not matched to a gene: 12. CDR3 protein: CASSQGQNQPDTF. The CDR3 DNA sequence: TGTGCCAGCAGCCAGGGACAGAATCAACCCGACACCTTC.